This note documents a single T cell receptor (beta chain) sequence. Its specificity is not known. The sample is drawn from a study of T cell responses to AZD1222 COVID-19 vaccine. Measured with immunoSEQ multiplex PCR; TCRdb has only the in-frame clones, and not every one. The sample lists about 140,000 clones; about 92% were seen once. The study, taken as a whole, reports: There were mostly white British donors and more females than males, and clonal diversity was possibly underestimated. Spike-specific TCRs gained breadth and depth after people received two AZD1222 doses. Only six AZD1222 recipients tested seropositive at baseline. Regions left unmutated in variants are reportedly the target of nearly half of spike-specific TCRs.

Germline V gene data show CDR1 as MDHEN and CDR2 as SYDVKM. After removal of 4 bases from V and 2 bases from J, the junction contained 7 bases not matched to a gene. The CDR3 consists of 15 residues. The TCR was taken from an adult who had recovered from COVID-19. The sample consisted of peripheral blood, taken after recovery from COVID-19. The chain couples TRBV28 to TRBJ2-7; TRBD1 matches 8 bases. In DNA, the CDR3 is TGTGCCAGCAGTTCGGACAGGGAGAGGACCTACGAGCAGTACTTC. Translating gives CASSSDRERTYEQYF.